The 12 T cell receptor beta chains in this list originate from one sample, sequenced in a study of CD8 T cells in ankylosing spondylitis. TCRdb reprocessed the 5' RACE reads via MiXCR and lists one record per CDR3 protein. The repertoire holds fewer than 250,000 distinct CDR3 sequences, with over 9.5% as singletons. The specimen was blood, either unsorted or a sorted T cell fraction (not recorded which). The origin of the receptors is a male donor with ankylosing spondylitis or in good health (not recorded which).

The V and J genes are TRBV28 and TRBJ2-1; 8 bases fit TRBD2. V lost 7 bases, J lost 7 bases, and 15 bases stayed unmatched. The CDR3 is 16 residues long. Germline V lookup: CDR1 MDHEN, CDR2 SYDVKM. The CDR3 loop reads CASTPSGAGDRNEQFF. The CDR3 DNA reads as TGTGCCAGCACCCCTAGTGGAGCGGGAGATAGGAATGAGCAGTTCTTC.

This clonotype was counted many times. This CDR3 reads CSVQGVMAKNIQYF. In DNA form, the CDR3 reads TGCAGCGTACAGGGGGTAATGGCCAAAAACATTCAGTACTTC. The chain combines TRBV29-1 with TRBJ2-4; 8 nucleotides line up with TRBD1. The length of the CDR3 is 14 residues. V dropped 6 bases and J dropped 1; count of bases not matched to a gene: 5. Germline CDR1 is SQVTM and CDR2 is ANQGSEA.

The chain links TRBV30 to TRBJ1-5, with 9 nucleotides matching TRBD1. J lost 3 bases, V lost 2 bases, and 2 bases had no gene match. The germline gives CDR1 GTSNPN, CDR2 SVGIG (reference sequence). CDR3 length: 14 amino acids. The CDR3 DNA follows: TGTGCCTGGAGTAGGACAGGGGACAATCAGCCCCAGCATTTT. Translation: CAWSRTGDNQPQHF.

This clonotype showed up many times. CDR3 sequence: CASSLDYNSPLHF. CDR3 in DNA: TGCGCCAGCAGCTTGGACTATAATTCACCCCTCCACTTT. The J gene is TRBJ1-6, the V gene TRBV5-1; no reliable D call. Trimming took off 0 bases at V and 3 bases at J, with 1 base between the two ends. This CDR3 comprises 13 residues. Germline V gives CDR1 SGHRS, CDR2 YFSETQ.

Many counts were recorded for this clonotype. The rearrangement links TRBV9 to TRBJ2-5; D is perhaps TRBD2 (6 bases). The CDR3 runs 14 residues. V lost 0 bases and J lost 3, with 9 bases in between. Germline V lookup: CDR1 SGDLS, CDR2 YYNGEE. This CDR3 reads CASSVGPGEETQYF. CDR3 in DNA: TGTGCCAGCAGCGTAGGCCCGGGGGAAGAGACCCAGTACTTC.

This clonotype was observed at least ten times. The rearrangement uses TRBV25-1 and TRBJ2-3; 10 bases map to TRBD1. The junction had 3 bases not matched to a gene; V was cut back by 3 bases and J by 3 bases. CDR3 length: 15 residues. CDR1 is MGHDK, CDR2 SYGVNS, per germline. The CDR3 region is CASSDPGQGTDTQYF. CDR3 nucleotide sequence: TGTGCCAGCAGTGACCCGGGACAGGGGACAGATACGCAGTATTTT.

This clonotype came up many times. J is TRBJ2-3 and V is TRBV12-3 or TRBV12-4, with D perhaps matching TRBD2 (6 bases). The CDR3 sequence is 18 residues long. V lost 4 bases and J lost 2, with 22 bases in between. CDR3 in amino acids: CASSSPPGRNPNTDTQYF. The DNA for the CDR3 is TGTGCCAGCAGTTCGCCCCCCGGGAGAAATCCTAACACAGATACGCAGTATTTT.

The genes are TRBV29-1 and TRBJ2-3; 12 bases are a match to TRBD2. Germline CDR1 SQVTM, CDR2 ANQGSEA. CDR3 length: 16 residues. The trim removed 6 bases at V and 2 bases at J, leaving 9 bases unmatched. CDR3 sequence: CSVRTSGAFPTDTQYF. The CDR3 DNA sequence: TGCAGCGTCCGGACTAGCGGGGCTTTTCCCACAGATACGCAGTATTTT.

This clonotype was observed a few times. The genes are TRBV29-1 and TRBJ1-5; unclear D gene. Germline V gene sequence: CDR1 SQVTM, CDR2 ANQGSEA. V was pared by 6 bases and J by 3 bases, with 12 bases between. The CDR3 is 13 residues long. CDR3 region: CSVGQDVNQPQHF. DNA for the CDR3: TGCAGCGTAGGCCAAGACGTCAATCAGCCCCAGCATTTT.

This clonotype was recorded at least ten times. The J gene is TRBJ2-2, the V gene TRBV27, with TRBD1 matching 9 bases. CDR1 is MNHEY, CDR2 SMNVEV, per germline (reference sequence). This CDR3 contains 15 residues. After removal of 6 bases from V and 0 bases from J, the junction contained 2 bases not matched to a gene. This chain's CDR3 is CASSTGGTNTGELFF. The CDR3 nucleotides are TGTGCCAGCAGCACAGGGGGCACGAACACCGGGGAGCTGTTTTTT.

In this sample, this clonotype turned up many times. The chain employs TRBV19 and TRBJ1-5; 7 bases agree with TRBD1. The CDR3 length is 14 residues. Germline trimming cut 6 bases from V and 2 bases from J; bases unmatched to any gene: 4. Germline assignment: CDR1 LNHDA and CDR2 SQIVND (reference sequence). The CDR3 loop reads CASSSTGGNQPQHF. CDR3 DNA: TGTGCCAGTAGCTCCACAGGGGGCAATCAGCCCCAGCATTTT.

The CDR3 DNA follows: TGTGCAAGTCGCTTAGGACGGGACGCCCGGAGAACGAACACCATATATTTT. Translated, it gives CASRLGRDARRTNTIYF. This chain connects TRBV12-2 to TRBJ1-3; the table's TRBD1 call for D was not verified on the DNA. TRBV12-2 is a pseudogene segment. The CDR3 contains 17 residues.